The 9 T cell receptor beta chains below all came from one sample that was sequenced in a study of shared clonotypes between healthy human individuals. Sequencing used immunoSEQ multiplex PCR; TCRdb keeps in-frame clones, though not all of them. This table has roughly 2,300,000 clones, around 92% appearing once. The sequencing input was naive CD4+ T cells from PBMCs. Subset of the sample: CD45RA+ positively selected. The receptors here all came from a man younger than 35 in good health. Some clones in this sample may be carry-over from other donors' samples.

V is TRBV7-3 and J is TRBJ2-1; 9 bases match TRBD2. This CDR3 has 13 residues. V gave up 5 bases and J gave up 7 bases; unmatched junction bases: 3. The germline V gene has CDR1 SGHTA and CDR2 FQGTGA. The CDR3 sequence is CASSGSGGNEQFF. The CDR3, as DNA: TGTGCCAGCAGCGGTAGCGGGGGAAATGAGCAGTTCTTC. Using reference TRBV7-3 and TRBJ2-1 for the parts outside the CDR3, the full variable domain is GAGVSQTPSNKVTEKGKYVELRCDPISGHTALYWYRQSLGQGPEFLIYFQGTGAADDSGLPNDRFFAVRPEGSVSTLKIQRTERGDSAVYLCASSGSGGNEQFFGPGTRLTVL.

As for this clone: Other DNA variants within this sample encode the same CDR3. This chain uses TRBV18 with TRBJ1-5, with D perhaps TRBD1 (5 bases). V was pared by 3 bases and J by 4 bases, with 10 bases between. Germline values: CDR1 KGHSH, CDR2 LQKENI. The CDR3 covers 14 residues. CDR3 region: CASSPGTENQPQHF. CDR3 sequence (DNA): TGTGCCAGCTCACCTGGGACGGAAAATCAGCCCCAGCATTTT. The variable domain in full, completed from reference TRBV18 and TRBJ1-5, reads NAGVMQNPRHLVRRRGQEARLRCSPMKGHSHVYWYRQLPEEGLKFMVYLQKENIIDESGMPKERFSAEFPKEGPSILRIQQVVRGDSAAYFCASSPGTENQPQHFGDGTRLSIL.

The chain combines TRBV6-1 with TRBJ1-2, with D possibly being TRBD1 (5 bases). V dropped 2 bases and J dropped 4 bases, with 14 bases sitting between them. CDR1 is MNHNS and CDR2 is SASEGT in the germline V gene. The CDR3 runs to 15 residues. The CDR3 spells CASSESDSYLYGYTF. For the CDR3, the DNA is TGTGCCAGCAGTGAAAGTGACAGCTACCTCTATGGCTACACCTTC.

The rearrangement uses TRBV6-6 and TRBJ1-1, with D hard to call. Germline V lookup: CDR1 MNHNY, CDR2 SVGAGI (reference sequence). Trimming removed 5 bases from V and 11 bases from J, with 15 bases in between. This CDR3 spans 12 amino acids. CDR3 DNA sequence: TGTGCCAGCAGTCCCGGGCGGGTGGAGGCTTTCTTT. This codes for CASSPGRVEAFF.

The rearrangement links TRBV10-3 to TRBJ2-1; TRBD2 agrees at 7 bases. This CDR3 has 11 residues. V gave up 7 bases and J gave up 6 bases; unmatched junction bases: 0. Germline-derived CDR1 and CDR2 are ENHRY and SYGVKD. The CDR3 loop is CAITSGNEQFF. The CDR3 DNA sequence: TGTGCCATCACTAGCGGCAATGAGCAGTTCTTC.

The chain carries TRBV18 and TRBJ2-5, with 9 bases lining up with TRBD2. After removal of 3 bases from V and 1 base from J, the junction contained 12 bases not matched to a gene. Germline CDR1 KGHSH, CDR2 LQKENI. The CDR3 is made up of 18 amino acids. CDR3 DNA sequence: TGTGCCAGCTCACCGGTTTTTGGGAGCGGGGGGATCCAAGAGACCCAGTACTTC. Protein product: CASSPVFGSGGIQETQYF.

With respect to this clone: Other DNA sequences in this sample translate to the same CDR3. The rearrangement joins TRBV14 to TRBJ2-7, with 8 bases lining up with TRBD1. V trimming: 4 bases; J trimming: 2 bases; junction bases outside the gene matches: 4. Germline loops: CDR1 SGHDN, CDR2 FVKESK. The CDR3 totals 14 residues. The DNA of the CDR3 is TGTGCCAGCAGCCCACGGACAGGGACCTACGAGCAGTACTTC. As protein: CASSPRTGTYEQYF.

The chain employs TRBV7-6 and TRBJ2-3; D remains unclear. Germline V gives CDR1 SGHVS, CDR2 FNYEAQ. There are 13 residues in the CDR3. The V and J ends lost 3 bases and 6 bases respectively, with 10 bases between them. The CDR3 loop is CASSFSVGDTQYF. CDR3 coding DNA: TGTGCCAGCAGCTTTTCTGTAGGGGATACGCAGTATTTT.

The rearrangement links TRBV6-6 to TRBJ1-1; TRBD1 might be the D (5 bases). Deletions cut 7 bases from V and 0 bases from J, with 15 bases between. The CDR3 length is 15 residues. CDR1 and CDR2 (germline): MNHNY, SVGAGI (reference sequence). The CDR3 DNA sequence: TGTGCCAGCAACAAACGGCAGGGCTTGAACACTGAAGCTTTCTTT. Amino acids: CASNKRQGLNTEAFF.